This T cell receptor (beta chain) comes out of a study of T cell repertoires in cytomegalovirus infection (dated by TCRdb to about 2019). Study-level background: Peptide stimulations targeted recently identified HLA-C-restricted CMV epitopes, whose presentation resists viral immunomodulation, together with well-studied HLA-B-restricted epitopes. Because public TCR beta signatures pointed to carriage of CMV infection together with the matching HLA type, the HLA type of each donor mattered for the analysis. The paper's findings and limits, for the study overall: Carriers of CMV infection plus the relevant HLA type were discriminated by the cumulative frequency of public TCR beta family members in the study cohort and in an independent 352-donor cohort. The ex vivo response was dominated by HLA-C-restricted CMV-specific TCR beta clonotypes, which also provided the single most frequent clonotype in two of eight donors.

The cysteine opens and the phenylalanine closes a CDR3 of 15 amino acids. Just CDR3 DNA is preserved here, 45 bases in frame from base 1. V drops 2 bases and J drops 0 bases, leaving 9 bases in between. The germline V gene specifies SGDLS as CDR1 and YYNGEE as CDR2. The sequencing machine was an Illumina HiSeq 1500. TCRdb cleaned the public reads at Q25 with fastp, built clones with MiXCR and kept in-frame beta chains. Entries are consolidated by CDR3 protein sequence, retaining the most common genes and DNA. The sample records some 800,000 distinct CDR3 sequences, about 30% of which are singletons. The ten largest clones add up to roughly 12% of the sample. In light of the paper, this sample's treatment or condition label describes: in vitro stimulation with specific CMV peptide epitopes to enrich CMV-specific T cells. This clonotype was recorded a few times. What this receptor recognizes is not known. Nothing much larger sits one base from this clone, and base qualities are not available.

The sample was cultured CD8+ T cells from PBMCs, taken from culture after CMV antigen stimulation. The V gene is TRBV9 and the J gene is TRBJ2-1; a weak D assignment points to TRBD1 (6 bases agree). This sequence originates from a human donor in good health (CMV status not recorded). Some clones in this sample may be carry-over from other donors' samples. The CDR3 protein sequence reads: CASSVEDSSYNEQFF. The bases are TGTGCCAGCAGCGTGGAGGACAGCTCCTACAATGAGCAGTTCTTC.